Detailed here is one TCR beta chain. V dropped 5 bases and J dropped 5 bases, with 15 bases sitting between them. Germline CDR1 and CDR2: SEHNR and FQNEAQ (reference sequence). CDR3 size: 15 residues. This specimen belongs to a study of cytomegalovirus exposure and HLA in healthy donors. The PCR had 60 Vbeta and 13 Jbeta primers. Here immunoSEQ multiplex PCR was the method, and the copy in TCRdb shows in-frame clones only, minus some. The table has about 130,000 clones, about 83% seen once. The sequencing sample was made of PBMCs. This sequence was found in a woman aged 40 to 55 in good health and CMV-seropositive. V usage is TRBV7-9 and J usage is TRBJ1-4; D is unclear. This chain's CDR3 is CASSGSQDFNEKLFF. The CDR3 DNA sequence: TGTGCCAGCAGCGGTAGTCAAGATTTCAATGAAAAACTGTTTTTT. Looking up the rest from reference TRBV7-9 and TRBJ1-4 gives the full variable domain: DTGVSQNPRHKITKRGQNVTFRCDPISEHNRLYWYRQTLGQGPEFLTYFQNEAQLEKSRLLSDRFSAERPKGSFSTLEIQRTEQGDSAMYLCASSGSQDFNEKLFFGSGTQLSVL.